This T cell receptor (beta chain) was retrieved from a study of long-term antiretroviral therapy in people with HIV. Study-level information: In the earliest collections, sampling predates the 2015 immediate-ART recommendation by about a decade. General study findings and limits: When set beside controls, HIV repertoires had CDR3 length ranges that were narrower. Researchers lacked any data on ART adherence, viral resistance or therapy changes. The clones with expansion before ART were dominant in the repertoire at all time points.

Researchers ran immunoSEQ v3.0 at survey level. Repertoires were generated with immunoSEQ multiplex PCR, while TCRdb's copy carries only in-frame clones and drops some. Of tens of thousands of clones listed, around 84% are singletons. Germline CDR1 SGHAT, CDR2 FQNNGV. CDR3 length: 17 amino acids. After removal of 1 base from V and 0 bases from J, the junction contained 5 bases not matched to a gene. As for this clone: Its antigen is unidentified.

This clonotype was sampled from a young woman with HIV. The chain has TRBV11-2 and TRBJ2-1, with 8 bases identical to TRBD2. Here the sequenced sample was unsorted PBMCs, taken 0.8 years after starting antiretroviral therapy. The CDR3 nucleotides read TGTGCCAGCAGCTTAGCGCCGAGCGGGGGCTCCTACAATGAGCAGTTCTTC. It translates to CASSLAPSGGSYNEQFF.